This T cell receptor (beta chain) was identified in a study of blood T cell repertoires in COVID-19. On the study more broadly: The United States, Italy and Spain were the sources of the acute and convalescent COVID-19 samples. T cells, B-cell-depleted T cells, or PBMCs provided the cDNA or gDNA that served as material.

This CDR3 contains 17 residues. J was trimmed by 2 bases and V by 2 bases; bases with no gene match: 10. The germline gives CDR1 ENHRY, CDR2 SYGVKD. Per the study methods: From reference gene primer amplification, estimates of nucleated cell counts were derived. Method: immunoSEQ multiplex PCR; TCRdb's copy keeps in-frame clones and lacks some. The V and J calls and clone size are taken from that table; D and trimming were inferred from the DNA. The data contain approximately 60,000 clones, 65% to 80% of them singletons. This sequence joins TRBV10-3 and TRBJ2-5; 8 nucleotides match TRBD2. Material for sequencing was peripheral blood. The clonotype comes from a human donor in a cohort sampled during active COVID-19. CDR3 loop: CAISERLGSGEQETQYF. DNA of the CDR3: TGTGCCATCAGTGAGCGGCTGGGTAGCGGGGAGCAAGAGACCCAGTACTTC.